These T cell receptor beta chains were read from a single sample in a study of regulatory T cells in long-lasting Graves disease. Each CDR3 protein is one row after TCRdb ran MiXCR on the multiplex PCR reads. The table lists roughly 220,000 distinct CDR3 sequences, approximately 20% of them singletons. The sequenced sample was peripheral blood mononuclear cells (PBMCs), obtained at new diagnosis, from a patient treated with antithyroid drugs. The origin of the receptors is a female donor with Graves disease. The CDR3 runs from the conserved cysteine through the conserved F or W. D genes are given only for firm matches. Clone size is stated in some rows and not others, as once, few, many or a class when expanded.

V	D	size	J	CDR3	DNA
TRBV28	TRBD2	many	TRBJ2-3	CASSFSAAGSTDTQYF	TGTGCCAGCAGTTTTTCTGCAGCGGGAAGCACAGATACGCAGTATTTT
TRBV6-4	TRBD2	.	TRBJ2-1	CASTDGTSGRESSYNEQFF	TGTGCCAGCACCGACGGGACTAGCGGGAGGGAGAGCTCCTACAATGAGCAGTTCTTC
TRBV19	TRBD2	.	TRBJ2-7	CASSMGGSAAEQYF	TGTGCCAGTAGTATGGGCGGGAGCGCCGCCGAGCAGTACTTC
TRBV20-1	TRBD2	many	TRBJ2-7	CSARVIGLAGGMRSYEQYF	TGCAGTGCTAGAGTTATCGGACTAGCGGGAGGTATGCGGTCCTACGAGCAGTACTTC
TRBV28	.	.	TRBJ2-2	CASSGSNTGELFF	TGTGCCAGCTCAGGTTCGAACACCGGGGAGCTGTTTTTT
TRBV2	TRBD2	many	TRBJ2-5	CASSEIAGGTETQYF	TGTGCCAGCAGTGAAATCGCGGGAGGGACAGAGACCCAGTACTTC
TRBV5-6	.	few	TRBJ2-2	CASSKGLTGELFF	TGTGCCAGCAGCAAAGGACTAACCGGGGAGCTGTTTTTT
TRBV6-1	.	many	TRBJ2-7	CASSEVVGVSYEQYF	TGTGCCAGCAGTGAAGTTGTGGGTGTCTCCTACGAGCAGTACTTC
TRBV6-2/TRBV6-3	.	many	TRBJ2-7	CASGRTVGQYF	TGTGCCAGCGGCCGAACGGTGGGGCAGTACTTC
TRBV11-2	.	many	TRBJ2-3	CASSQGPDTQYF	TGTGCCAGCAGCCAGGGTCCAGATACGCAGTATTTT
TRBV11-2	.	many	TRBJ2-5	CASSLDVETQYF	TGTGCCAGCAGCTTAGATGTAGAGACCCAGTACTTC
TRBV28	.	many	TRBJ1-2	CASSSGRYGYTF	TGTGCCAGCAGTTCTGGGCGTTATGGCTACACCTTC
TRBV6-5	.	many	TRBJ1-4	CASSSAQGREKLFF	TGTGCCAGCAGTTCGGCACAGGGCCGGGAAAAACTGTTTTTT
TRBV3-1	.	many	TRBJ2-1	CASSQGPGERQFF	TGTGCCAGCAGCCAAGGCCCGGGGGAACGGCAGTTCTTC
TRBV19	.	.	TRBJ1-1	CASSNGPEAFF	TGTGCCAGTAGTAACGGACCCGAAGCTTTCTTT
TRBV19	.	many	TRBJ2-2	CASSRWRQPTGELFF	TGTGCCAGTAGTCGTTGGCGCCAACCCACCGGGGAGCTGTTTTTT
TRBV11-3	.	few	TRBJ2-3	CASSLKWDRDTQYF	TGTGCCAGCAGCTTAAAATGGGATAGAGATACGCAGTATTTT
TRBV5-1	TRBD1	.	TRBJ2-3	CASSLDFWTGTGGTDTQYF	TGCGCCAGCAGCTTGGACTTTTGGACCGGGACAGGTGGCACAGATACGCAGTATTTT